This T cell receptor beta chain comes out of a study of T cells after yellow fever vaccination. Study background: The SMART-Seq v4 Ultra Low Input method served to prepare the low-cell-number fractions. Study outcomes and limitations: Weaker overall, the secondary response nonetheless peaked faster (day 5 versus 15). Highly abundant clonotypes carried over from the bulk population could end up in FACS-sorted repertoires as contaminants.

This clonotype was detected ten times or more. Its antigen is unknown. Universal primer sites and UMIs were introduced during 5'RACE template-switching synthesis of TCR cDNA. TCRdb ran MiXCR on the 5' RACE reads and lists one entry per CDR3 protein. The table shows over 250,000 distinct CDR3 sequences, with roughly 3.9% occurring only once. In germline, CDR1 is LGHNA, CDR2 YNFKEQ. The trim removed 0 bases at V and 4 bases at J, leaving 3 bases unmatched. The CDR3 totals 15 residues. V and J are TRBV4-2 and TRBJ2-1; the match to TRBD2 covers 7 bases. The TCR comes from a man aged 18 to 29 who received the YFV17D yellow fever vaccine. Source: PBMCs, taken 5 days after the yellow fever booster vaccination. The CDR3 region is CASSQDIGGYNEQFF. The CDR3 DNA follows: TGTGCCAGCAGCCAAGATATCGGGGGGTACAATGAGCAGTTCTTC.